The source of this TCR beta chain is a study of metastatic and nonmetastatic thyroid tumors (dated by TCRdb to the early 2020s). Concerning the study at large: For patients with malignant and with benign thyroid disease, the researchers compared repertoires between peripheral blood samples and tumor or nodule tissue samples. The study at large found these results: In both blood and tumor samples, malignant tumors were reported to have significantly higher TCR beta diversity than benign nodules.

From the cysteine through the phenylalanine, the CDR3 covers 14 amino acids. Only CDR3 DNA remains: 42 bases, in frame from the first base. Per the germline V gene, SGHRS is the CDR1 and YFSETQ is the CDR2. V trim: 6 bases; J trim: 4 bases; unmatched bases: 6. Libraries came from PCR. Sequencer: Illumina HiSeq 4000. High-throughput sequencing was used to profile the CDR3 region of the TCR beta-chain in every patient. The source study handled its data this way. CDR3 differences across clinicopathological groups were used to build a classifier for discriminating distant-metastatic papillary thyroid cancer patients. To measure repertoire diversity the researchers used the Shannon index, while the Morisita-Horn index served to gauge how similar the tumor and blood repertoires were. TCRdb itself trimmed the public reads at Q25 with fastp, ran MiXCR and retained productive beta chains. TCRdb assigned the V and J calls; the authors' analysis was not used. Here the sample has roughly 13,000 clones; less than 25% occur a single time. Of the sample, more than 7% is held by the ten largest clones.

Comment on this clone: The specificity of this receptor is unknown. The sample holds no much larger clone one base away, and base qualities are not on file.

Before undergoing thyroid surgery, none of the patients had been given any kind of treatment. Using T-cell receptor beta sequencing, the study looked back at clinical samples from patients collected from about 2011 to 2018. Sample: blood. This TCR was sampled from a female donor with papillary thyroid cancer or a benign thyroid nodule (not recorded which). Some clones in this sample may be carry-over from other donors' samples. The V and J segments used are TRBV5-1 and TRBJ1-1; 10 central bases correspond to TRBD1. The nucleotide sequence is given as TGCGCCAGCAACAGACAGGGGGCAGGCACTGAAGCTTTCTTT. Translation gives CASNRQGAGTEAFF.